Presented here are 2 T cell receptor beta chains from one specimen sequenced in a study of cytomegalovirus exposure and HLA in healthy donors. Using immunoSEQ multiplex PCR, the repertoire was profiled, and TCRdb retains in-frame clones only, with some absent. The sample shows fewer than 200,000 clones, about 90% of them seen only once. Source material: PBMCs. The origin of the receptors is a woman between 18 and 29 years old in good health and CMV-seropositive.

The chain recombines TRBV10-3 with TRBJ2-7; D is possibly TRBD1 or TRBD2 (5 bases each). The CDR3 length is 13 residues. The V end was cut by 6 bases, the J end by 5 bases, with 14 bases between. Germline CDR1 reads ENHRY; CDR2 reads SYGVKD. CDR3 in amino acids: CAIREGLTDEQYF. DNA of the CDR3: TGTGCCATCAGAGAGGGGTTGACAGACGAGCAGTACTTC.

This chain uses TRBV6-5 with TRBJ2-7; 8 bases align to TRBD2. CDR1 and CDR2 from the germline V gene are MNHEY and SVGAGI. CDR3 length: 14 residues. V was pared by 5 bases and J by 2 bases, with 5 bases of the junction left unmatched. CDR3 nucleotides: TGTGCCAGCAGTAGGAGCGGGAGCCCCTACGAGCAGTACTTC. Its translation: CASSRSGSPYEQYF.